These T cell receptor beta chains were read from a single sample in a study of spatial heterogeneity in lung cancer. TCRdb independently ran MiXCR on the 5' RACE reads; one entry per CDR3 protein. There are fewer than 150,000 distinct CDR3 sequences in the sample; roughly 10% occur only once, and approximately 24% lies in the top ten. Sample: PBMCs, taken at follow-up. The receptors were sampled from a female donor with early-stage non-small cell lung cancer. Both conserved end residues are part of each CDR3. A D gene is named only where the DNA matches it firmly. A clone size is listed for some rows: how often the clone was seen (once, few, many), or a class if it is expanded.

v_gene,abundance,j_gene,d_gene,CDR3aa,CDR3nt
TRBV7-9,NA,TRBJ1-2,NA,CASSPRATNYGYTF,TGTGCCAGCAGCCCCAGGGCGACTAACTATGGCTACACCTTC
TRBV23-1,many,TRBJ1-5,NA,CASSQSATARIRPQHF,TGCGCCAGCAGTCAATCAGCTACAGCCAGAATCAGGCCCCAGCATTTT
TRBV10-2,few,TRBJ2-1,NA,CASNLGTSYNEQFF,TGCGCCAGCAACCTGGGTACTTCCTACAATGAGCAGTTCTTC
TRBV28,many,TRBJ2-5,NA,CASGVWQETQYF,TGTGCCAGCGGGGTTTGGCAAGAGACCCAGTACTTC
TRBV27,few,TRBJ2-6,TRBD1,CASSPIGQGGSGANVLTF,TGTGCCAGCAGTCCAATAGGACAGGGCGGCTCTGGGGCCAACGTCCTGACTTTC
TRBV6-5,NA,TRBJ2-1,NA,CASARQQPYNEQFF,TGTGCCTCAGCCCGACAGCAGCCCTACAATGAGCAGTTCTTC
TRBV10-1,NA,TRBJ2-3,TRBD1,CASSSGTVTDTQYF,TGCGCCAGCAGTTCTGGGACAGTCACAGATACGCAGTATTTT
TRBV7-8,many,TRBJ1-5,NA,CASSHGPSLGYSNQPQHF,TGTGCCAGCAGCCATGGCCCTTCCTTGGGGTATAGCAATCAGCCCCAGCATTTT
TRBV29-1,few,TRBJ2-3,NA,CSVGQGGTDTQYF,TGCAGCGTTGGGCAGGGAGGCACAGATACGCAGTATTTT
TRBV18,once,TRBJ1-5,NA,CASSLDRTSNQPQHF,TGTGCCAGCTCACTGGATCGAACAAGCAATCAGCCCCAGCATTTT
TRBV2,few,TRBJ1-2,NA,CASSVDSYNYGYTF,TGTGCCAGCAGTGTGGACAGCTACAACTATGGCTACACCTTC
TRBV20-1,NA,TRBJ2-7,NA,CSAPTGGKLSYEQYF,TGCAGTGCCCCGACGGGCGGTAAGCTATCCTACGAGCAGTACTTC
TRBV6-1,few,TRBJ1-5,NA,CASSERWGQPQHF,TGTGCCAGCAGTGAAAGGTGGGGTCAGCCCCAGCATTTT
TRBV10-2,NA,TRBJ2-5,NA,CASSRLGLAGQGETQYF,TGCGCCAGCAGTCGATTGGGGCTAGCGGGACAGGGAGAGACCCAGTACTTC
TRBV6-1,few,TRBJ2-1,TRBD2,CATTPSGRRSYNEQFF,TGTGCCACCACCCCCAGCGGGAGGAGGTCCTACAATGAGCAGTTCTTC
TRBV28,NA,TRBJ2-5,NA,CATNSPGNKETQYF,TGTGCCACCAACTCACCGGGAAACAAAGAGACCCAGTACTTC
TRBV10-3,few,TRBJ2-5,TRBD1,CAISESDRAQETQYF,TGTGCCATCAGTGAGTCGGACAGGGCCCAAGAGACCCAGTACTTC
TRBV28,NA,TRBJ2-1,NA,CASTRLGQTNHNEQFF,TGTGCCAGCACTCGACTTGGACAGACGAACCACAATGAGCAGTTCTTC
TRBV20-1,few,TRBJ2-3,TRBD1,CSARDRVRSDTQYF,TGCAGTGCTAGGGACAGGGTTAGGTCAGATACGCAGTATTTT
TRBV11-3,many,TRBJ1-1,NA,CASSLPGRRTEAFF,TGTGCCAGCAGCTTACCCGGGAGAAGGACTGAAGCTTTCTTT
TRBV7-9,NA,TRBJ2-5,TRBD2,CASSSLAGRGETQYF,TGTGCCAGCAGCTCCCTAGCGGGTCGCGGGGAGACCCAGTACTTC
TRBV7-3,NA,TRBJ1-1,NA,CASSPLGGRTNTEAFF,TGTGCCAGCAGCCCCCTCGGTGGCAGGACGAACACTGAAGCTTTCTTT
TRBV7-3,NA,TRBJ1-5,NA,CASSSGPLEPQHF,TGTGCCAGCAGCTCGGGACCGCTTGAGCCCCAGCATTTT
TRBV3-1,NA,TRBJ1-1,NA,CASSQAGPGNTEAFF,TGTGCCAGCAGCCAAGCGGGACCTGGGAACACTGAAGCTTTCTTT
TRBV28,NA,TRBJ2-1,NA,CASSPDQPNEQFF,TGTGCCAGCAGTCCTGACCAACCCAATGAGCAGTTCTTC
TRBV11-2,few,TRBJ2-2,NA,CASSSWGVRELFF,TGTGCCAGCAGCTCCTGGGGAGTCCGGGAGCTGTTTTTT
TRBV5-4,few,TRBJ2-3,NA,CASSLEGTDTQYF,TGTGCCAGCAGCTTGGAAGGCACAGATACGCAGTATTTT
TRBV29-1,few,TRBJ2-1,NA,CSVGGNEQFF,TGCAGCGTCGGGGGCAATGAGCAGTTCTTC
TRBV24-1,few,TRBJ2-3,NA,CATSDLSPQDTQYF,TGTGCCACCAGTGATTTGAGTCCCCAGGATACGCAGTATTTT
TRBV28,few,TRBJ2-7,TRBD1,CASSPPQGAHEQYF,TGTGCCAGCAGTCCTCCACAGGGGGCCCACGAGCAGTACTTC
TRBV11-1,NA,TRBJ2-5,NA,CASTRRVTGQATETQYF,TGTGCCAGCACCAGAAGGGTCACGGGACAAGCTACGGAGACCCAGTACTTC
TRBV7-2,NA,TRBJ1-1,NA,CASSFTGFTEAFF,TGTGCCAGCAGCTTTACAGGTTTTACTGAAGCTTTCTTT
TRBV29-1,NA,TRBJ1-1,TRBD1,CSVITGGLNTEAFF,TGCAGCGTAATTACAGGGGGCCTGAACACTGAAGCTTTCTTT
TRBV20-1,NA,TRBJ1-5,NA,CSAGGHSNQPQHF,TGCAGTGCAGGGGGGCATAGCAATCAGCCCCAGCATTTT
TRBV30,many,TRBJ2-7,NA,CAWSYGYEQYF,TGTGCCTGGAGTTACGGGTACGAGCAGTACTTC
TRBV6-5,NA,TRBJ1-5,NA,CASRTRARSNQPQHF,TGTGCCAGCAGGACTAGGGCTAGGAGCAATCAGCCCCAGCATTTT
TRBV20-1,NA,TRBJ2-2,NA,CSASLGPQTGELFF,TGCAGTGCTAGCTTAGGACCCCAAACCGGGGAGCTGTTTTTT
TRBV28,NA,TRBJ1-1,NA,CASSEVLNTEAFF,TGTGCCAGCAGCGAGGTCTTGAACACTGAAGCTTTCTTT
TRBV27,NA,TRBJ2-1,TRBD2,CASSPTSGPYNEQFF,TGTGCCAGCAGTCCGACTAGCGGGCCTTACAATGAGCAGTTCTTC